This T cell receptor beta chain derives from a study of blood T cell repertoires in COVID-19. Study-wide context: Sites across the United States, Italy and Spain contributed samples from acute and convalescent COVID-19. PBMCs, B-cell-depleted T cells, or T cells were the source of the cDNA or gDNA that made up the material.

In the authors' methods: Nucleated cell number was recorded as an estimate derived from reference gene primer amplification. Only in-frame clones appear in the TCRdb table, and some are missing; sequencing was by immunoSEQ multiplex PCR. That table gives V, J and clone size, and the DNA gave D and trimming. The sample has 95,000 to 150,000 clones; roughly 90% are singletons. Per germline, CDR1 SGHTA and CDR2 FQGTGA. The CDR3 consists of 16 residues. With 1 base clipped from V and 4 bases from J, the junction kept 6 bases outside the gene matches. The TCR sequence derives from a man aged 40-55 years with acute or convalescent COVID-19. Sample: peripheral blood. The chain couples TRBV7-3 to TRBJ2-2, with TRBD1 identical over 7 bases. CDR3 amino acids: CASSLNSRGSTGELFF. CDR3 coding DNA: TGTGCCAGCAGCTTAAATTCCAGGGGGAGCACCGGGGAGCTGTTTTTT.